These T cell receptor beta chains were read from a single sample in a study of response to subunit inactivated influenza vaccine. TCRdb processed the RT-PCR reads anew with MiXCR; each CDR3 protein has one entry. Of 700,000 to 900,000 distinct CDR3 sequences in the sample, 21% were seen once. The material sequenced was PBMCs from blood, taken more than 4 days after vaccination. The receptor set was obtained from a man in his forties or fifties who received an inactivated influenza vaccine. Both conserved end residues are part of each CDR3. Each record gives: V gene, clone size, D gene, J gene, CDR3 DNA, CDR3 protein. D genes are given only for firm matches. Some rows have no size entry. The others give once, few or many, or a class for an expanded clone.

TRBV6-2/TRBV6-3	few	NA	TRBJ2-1	TGTGCCAGCAGTTATACTTTATCGGACACTGAGCAGTTCTTC	CASSYTLSDTEQFF
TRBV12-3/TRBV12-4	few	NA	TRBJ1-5	TGTGCCAGCAGTTTAGACAGGTCGAGTATGCCCCAGCATTTT	CASSLDRSSMPQHF
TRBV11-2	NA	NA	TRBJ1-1	TGTGCCAGCAGCTTCCCCGGGATTTTGAACACTGAAGCTTTCTTT	CASSFPGILNTEAFF
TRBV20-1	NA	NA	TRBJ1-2	TGCAGTGCTAGACCCGGGGCTGGCTACACCTTC	CSARPGAGYTF
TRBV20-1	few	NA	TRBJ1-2	TGCAGTGCTAGCAGGGTCCAGGGCTACACCTTC	CSASRVQGYTF
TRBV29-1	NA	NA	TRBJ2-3	TGCAGCGTACTCCGGGACGAAGCTAGCACAGATACGCAGTATTTT	CSVLRDEASTDTQYF
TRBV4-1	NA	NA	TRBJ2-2	TGCGCCAGCAGCCATGGGAGGACCGGGGAGCTGTTTTTT	CASSHGRTGELFF
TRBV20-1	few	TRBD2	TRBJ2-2	TGCAGTGCTAGAGGGACTAGCGGGAAGGAGGCCGGGGAGCTGTTTTTT	CSARGTSGKEAGELFF
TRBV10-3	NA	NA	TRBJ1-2	TGTGCCATCAGTGGCCTCCAACCGGGCCAGAAAAACTATGGCTACACCTTC	CAISGLQPGQKNYGYTF
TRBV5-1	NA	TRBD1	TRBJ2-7	TGCGCCAGCAGCCCCGGACAGGCCAAGTACGAGCAGTACTTC	CASSPGQAKYEQYF
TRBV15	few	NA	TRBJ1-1	TGTGCCACCAGCAGAGCACTGAACACTGAAGCTTTCTTT	CATSRALNTEAFF
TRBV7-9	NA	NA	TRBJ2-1	TGTGCCAGCAGCTTAGCTGGGGCGGGCTCCTACAATGAGCAGTTCTTC	CASSLAGAGSYNEQFF
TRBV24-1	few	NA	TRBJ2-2	TGTGCCACCAGAGAAACAGGGAACACCGGGGAGCTGTTTTTT	CATRETGNTGELFF
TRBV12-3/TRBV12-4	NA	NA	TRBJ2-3	TGTGCCAGCAGTTTAGTAGGGGTCTTGAGCACAGATACGCAGTATTTT	CASSLVGVLSTDTQYF
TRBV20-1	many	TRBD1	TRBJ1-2	TGCAGTGCTAGGGCCGACAGGGCCTCCACCTTC	CSARADRASTF
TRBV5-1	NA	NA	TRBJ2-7	TGCGCCAGCAGCGTTTGGACCCAAAGTTTGAGGTACGAGCAGTACTTC	CASSVWTQSLRYEQYF
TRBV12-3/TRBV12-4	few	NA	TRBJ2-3	TGTGCCAGCAGTAGTCGGGCCCTCCAAGCAGATACGCAGTATTTT	CASSSRALQADTQYF
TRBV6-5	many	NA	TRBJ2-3	TGTGCCAGCAGTTACTCGGGACGCACCACAGATACGCAGTATTTT	CASSYSGRTTDTQYF
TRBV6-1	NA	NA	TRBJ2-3	TGTGCCAGCAGTGCTGGGGGGACCTTCACAGATACGCAGTATTTT	CASSAGGTFTDTQYF
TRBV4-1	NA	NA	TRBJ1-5	TGCGCCAGCAGCCAAGTCTCCGGGGCTGGCAATCAGCCCCAGCATTTT	CASSQVSGAGNQPQHF
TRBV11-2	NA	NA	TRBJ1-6	TGTGCCAGCAGCTTAGTGATGACGTATTCACCCCTCCACTTT	CASSLVMTYSPLHF
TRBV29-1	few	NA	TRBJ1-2	TGCAGCGTGGTGGACGGGACGGACTATGGCTACACCTTC	CSVVDGTDYGYTF
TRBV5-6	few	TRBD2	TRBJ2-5	TGTGCCAGCAGCCTAAACTTGGGCGGGAGATCAGAGACCCAGTACTTC	CASSLNLGGRSETQYF
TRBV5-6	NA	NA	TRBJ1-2	TGTGCCAGCAGCTTAGGGCAAAAAGGGATCGGCTACACCTTC	CASSLGQKGIGYTF
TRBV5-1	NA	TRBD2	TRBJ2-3	TGCGCCAGCAGCTCGACTAGCGGGGGCGGGTTAGATACGCAGTATTTT	CASSSTSGGGLDTQYF
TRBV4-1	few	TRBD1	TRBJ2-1	TGCGCCAGCAGCCCGGCCAGGGGGCAAAATGAGCAGTTCTTC	CASSPARGQNEQFF
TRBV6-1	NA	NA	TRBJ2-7	TGTGCCAGCAGTGAGCGGGGGGACAGGATTTACGAGCAGTACTTC	CASSERGDRIYEQYF
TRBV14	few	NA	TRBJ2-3	TGTGCCAGCAGCCAGAGAGGCGGGTTACCCTACACAGATACGCAGTATTTT	CASSQRGGLPYTDTQYF
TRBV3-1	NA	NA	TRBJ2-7	TGTGCCAGCAGCCCTCGTCCTGGGTACGGGGCAGGCGAGCAGTACTTC	CASSPRPGYGAGEQYF